These T cell receptor beta chains were read from a single sample in a study of blood T cell repertoires in COVID-19. This table comes from immunoSEQ multiplex PCR, and its TCRdb copy is limited to in-frame clones, with some not included. The table includes some 100,000 clones, roughly 87% detected once. Sequenced sample: peripheral blood. These receptors were obtained from a human donor in a cohort sampled during active COVID-19. CDR3s include the opening cysteine and the closing phenylalanine or tryptophan. A D gene is named only where the DNA matches it firmly. Only some rows state a clone size, as once, few, many or a class for expanded clones.

j_call	v_call	clone_size	d_call	cdr3_aa	cdr3_nt
TRBJ2-5	TRBV5-1	.	TRBD2	CASSLRRGDEETQYF	TGCGCCAGCAGCTTAAGGCGGGGGGACGAAGAGACCCAGTACTTC
TRBJ1-4	TRBV19	.	.	CASSTGRANEKLFF	TGTGCCAGTAGTACAGGGAGGGCAAATGAAAAACTGTTTTTT
TRBJ1-5	TRBV6-2/TRBV6-3	.	.	CASSLQGPQHF	TGTGCCAGCAGTCTTCAGGGGCCCCAGCATTTT
TRBJ2-7	TRBV14	.	.	CASSILVGSYEQYF	TGTGCCAGCAGCATACTAGTGGGATCCTACGAGCAGTACTTC
TRBJ1-2	TRBV19	.	.	CASSMGQAYGYTF	TGTGCCAGTAGTATGGGCCAGGCCTATGGCTACACCTTC
TRBJ1-3	TRBV5-1	.	TRBD1	CASSSGTAGNTIYF	TGCGCCAGCAGCTCCGGGACAGCTGGAAACACCATATATTTT
TRBJ1-1	TRBV10-3	.	.	CAISEKKGVGTEAFF	TGTGCCATCAGTGAGAAGAAAGGGGTAGGCACTGAAGCTTTCTTT
TRBJ1-1	TRBV28	.	TRBD1	CASSQMTGVNTEAFF	TGTGCCAGCAGTCAGATGACAGGGGTGAACACTGAAGCTTTCTTT
TRBJ2-7	TRBV11-2	.	TRBD2	CASSLGVLAGAYEQYF	TGTGCCAGCAGCTTAGGCGTACTAGCGGGAGCCTACGAGCAGTACTTC
TRBJ1-2	TRBV4-1	.	TRBD1	CASSQDSRPGQGLRGYTF	TGCGCCAGCAGCCAAGATTCCAGACCGGGACAGGGGCTTCGCGGCTACACCTTC
TRBJ2-2	TRBV6-5	few	TRBD1	CASRTTGGGGGELFF	TGTGCCAGCAGGACGACAGGGGGCGGTGGCGGGGAGCTGTTTTTT
TRBJ1-5	TRBV19	few	.	CASSIIRTSGQPQHF	TGTGCCAGTAGTATAATTCGGACATCAGGTCAGCCCCAGCATTTT
TRBJ2-7	TRBV2	.	TRBD2	CASRERSGGASYEQYF	TGTGCCAGCAGAGAACGAAGCGGGGGGGCTTCCTACGAGCAGTACTTC
TRBJ2-7	TRBV2	.	TRBD1	CASSEDRMSSYEQYF	TGTGCCAGCAGTGAGGACAGGATGAGCTCCTACGAGCAGTACTTC
TRBJ2-1	TRBV7-9	.	.	CASSLELALINEQFF	TGTGCCAGCAGCTTAGAACTAGCCCTGATCAATGAGCAGTTCTTC
TRBJ1-1	TRBV24-1	.	TRBD1	CATSDLPGGEAFF	TGTGCCACCAGTGATTTACCAGGGGGCGAGGCTTTCTTT
TRBJ2-5	TRBV24-1	.	.	CATSDPIRGNQETQYF	TGTGCCACCAGTGACCCTATTCGCGGGAACCAAGAGACCCAGTACTTC
TRBJ1-2	TRBV28	.	TRBD1	CASSLYQGANYGYTF	TGTGCCAGCAGTTTATACCAGGGGGCTAACTATGGCTACACCTTC
TRBJ1-2	TRBV28	.	TRBD1	CASSLVGGNYGYTF	TGTGCCAGCAGTTTAGTAGGGGGCAACTATGGCTACACCTTC
TRBJ1-5	TRBV5-8	once	.	CASSPTANQPQHF	TGTGCCAGCAGCCCGACAGCGAATCAGCCCCAGCATTTT
TRBJ1-1	TRBV5-1	few	.	CASSLRTPSGGMNTEAFF	TGCGCCAGCAGCTTGCGGACACCCTCCGGTGGGATGAACACTGAAGCTTTCTTT
TRBJ2-5	TRBV14	.	.	CASSSSVQYRGTETQYF	TGTGCCAGCAGCTCATCCGTCCAGTATAGGGGGACAGAGACCCAGTACTTC
TRBJ1-1	TRBV7-2	.	.	CASSEGVWTEAFF	TGTGCCAGCAGCGAAGGGGTTTGGACTGAAGCTTTCTTT
TRBJ1-5	TRBV10-2	.	.	CASRRVTGSNQPQHF	TGCGCCAGCAGGAGGGTGACAGGCAGCAATCAGCCCCAGCATTTT
TRBJ2-6	TRBV24-1	.	.	CATSNPGANVLTF	TGTGCCACCAGCAATCCTGGGGCCAACGTCCTGACTTTC
TRBJ2-7	TRBV9	.	TRBD2	CASSPRTSGFSYEQYF	TGTGCCAGCAGCCCCCGGACTAGCGGGTTTTCCTACGAGCAGTACTTC
TRBJ2-3	TRBV27	.	TRBD2	CASSNGLAGLSTDTQYF	TGTGCCAGCTCGAATGGGCTAGCGGGGCTCAGCACAGATACGCAGTATTTT
TRBJ2-3	TRBV11-2	.	.	CASSLDLVADTQYF	TGTGCCAGCAGCTTAGATTTAGTTGCAGATACGCAGTATTTT
TRBJ2-7	TRBV19	.	TRBD2	CASSPPGTSGSQSYEQYF	TGTGCCAGTAGTCCGCCCGGGACTAGCGGGAGTCAATCCTACGAGCAGTACTTC
TRBJ1-1	TRBV18	.	TRBD1	CASSPRGQGTPFTEAFF	TGTGCCAGCTCACCACGTGGACAGGGGACCCCCTTCACTGAAGCTTTCTTT
TRBJ2-7	TRBV28	.	.	CASSFGGPRNEQYF	TGTGCCAGCAGTTTCGGGGGGCCCAGGAACGAGCAGTACTTC
TRBJ2-2	TRBV3-1/TRBV3-2	.	.	CASSPTRYTGELFF	TGTGCCAGCAGCCCCACCCGGTACACCGGGGAGCTGTTTTTT
TRBJ1-3	TRBV6-7	.	.	CASSYPPPENGNTIYF	TGTGCCAGCAGTTACCCCCCCCCGGAGAATGGAAACACCATATATTTT
TRBJ2-2	TRBV5-4	.	TRBD2	CASSLRAGGFTGELFF	TGTGCCAGCAGCTTGAGGGCGGGAGGGTTCACCGGGGAGCTGTTTTTT
TRBJ2-2	TRBV5-8	.	.	CASIGTSNTGELFF	TGTGCCAGCATTGGGACAAGTAACACCGGGGAGCTGTTTTTT
TRBJ1-6	TRBV4-1	.	.	CASSQDPTGGNSPLHF	TGCGCCAGCAGCCAAGATCCGACAGGTGGTAATTCACCCCTCCACTTT
TRBJ2-3	TRBV6-5	.	.	CASRQAPDTQYF	TGTGCCAGCAGACAGGCCCCAGATACGCAGTATTTT
TRBJ2-2	TRBV24-1	.	TRBD2	CATRDMTSGRAGELFF	TGTGCCACCAGGGACATGACTAGCGGGAGGGCCGGGGAGCTGTTTTTT
TRBJ2-7	TRBV12-3/TRBV12-4	few	.	CASSRASYEQYF	TGTGCCAGCAGTCGAGCTTCCTACGAGCAGTACTTC
TRBJ2-6	TRBV5-6	.	.	CASSFTSGANVLTF	TGTGCCAGCAGCTTCACATCTGGGGCCAACGTCCTGACTTTC
TRBJ2-5	TRBV5-6	.	TRBD1	CASSFTGTGGSETQYF	TGTGCCAGCAGCTTCACCGGGACAGGGGGGTCAGAGACCCAGTACTTC
TRBJ2-5	TRBV28	once	.	CASIGQPGVETQYF	TGTGCCAGCATCGGACAGCCCGGGGTAGAGACCCAGTACTTC
TRBJ1-6	TRBV14	.	TRBD1	CASSQGTGRNSPLHF	TGTGCCAGCAGCCAAGGGACAGGTCGGAATTCACCCCTCCACTTT
TRBJ2-2	TRBV5-6	.	TRBD1	CASSLELGQGRWGGELFF	TGTGCCAGCAGCTTGGAATTAGGACAGGGACGCTGGGGTGGGGAGCTGTTTTTT
TRBJ2-1	TRBV12-5	.	.	CASGGTGPYNEQFF	TGTGCTAGTGGGGGTACAGGGCCTTACAATGAGCAGTTCTTC
TRBJ1-4	TRBV7-8	.	TRBD1	CASSGRQGSGEKLFF	TGTGCCAGCAGCGGCAGACAGGGGAGTGGTGAAAAACTGTTTTTT
TRBJ2-2	TRBV5-8	.	TRBD2	CASSSSYGLAVQRELFF	TGTGCCAGCAGCTCGAGCTACGGACTAGCGGTCCAAAGGGAGCTGTTTTTT
TRBJ1-2	TRBV2	.	TRBD1	CASRGGQGNYGYTF	TGTGCCAGCAGGGGCGGACAGGGGAACTATGGCTACACCTTC
TRBJ2-7	TRBV7-9	.	TRBD1	CASSFGKTGGNYEQYF	TGTGCCAGCAGCTTCGGGAAGACAGGGGGGAACTACGAGCAGTACTTC
TRBJ2-1	TRBV11-2	.	TRBD1	CASSLRGHEQFF	TGTGCCAGCAGCTTAAGGGGGCATGAGCAGTTCTTC
TRBJ2-2	TRBV11-2	.	TRBD2	CASSLRLAGETGELFF	TGTGCCAGCAGCCTTAGACTAGCGGGGGAGACCGGGGAGCTGTTTTTT
TRBJ1-5	TRBV12-3/TRBV12-4	.	.	CASSSGGNQPQHF	TGTGCCAGCAGTTCAGGGGGCAATCAGCCCCAGCATTTT
TRBJ2-7	TRBV6-1	few	.	CASSEPGRNEQYF	TGTGCCAGCAGTGAACCGGGGAGAAACGAGCAGTACTTC
TRBJ2-5	TRBV19	.	.	CASTPQGNRETQYF	TGTGCCAGTACCCCGCAGGGGAATAGGGAGACCCAGTACTTC